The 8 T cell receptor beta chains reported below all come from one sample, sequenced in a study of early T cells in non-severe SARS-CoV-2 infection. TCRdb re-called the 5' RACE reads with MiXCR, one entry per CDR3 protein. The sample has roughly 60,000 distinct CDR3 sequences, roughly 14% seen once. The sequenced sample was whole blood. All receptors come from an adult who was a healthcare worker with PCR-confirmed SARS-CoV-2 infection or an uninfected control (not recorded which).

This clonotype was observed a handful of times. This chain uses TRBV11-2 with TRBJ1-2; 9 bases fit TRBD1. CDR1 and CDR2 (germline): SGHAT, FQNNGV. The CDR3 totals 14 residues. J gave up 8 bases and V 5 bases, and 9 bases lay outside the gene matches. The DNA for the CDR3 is TGTGCCAGCAGCCCACGGACAGGGGTGGGAGGCTACACCTTC. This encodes CASSPRTGVGGYTF.

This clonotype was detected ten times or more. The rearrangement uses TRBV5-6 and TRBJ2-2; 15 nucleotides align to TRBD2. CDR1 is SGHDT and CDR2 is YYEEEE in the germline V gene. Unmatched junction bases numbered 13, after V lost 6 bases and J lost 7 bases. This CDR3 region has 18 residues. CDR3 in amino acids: CASTSGLAGGQGVGELFF. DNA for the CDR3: TGTGCCAGCACCTCCGGACTAGCGGGGGGGCAAGGTGTCGGGGAGCTGTTTTTT.

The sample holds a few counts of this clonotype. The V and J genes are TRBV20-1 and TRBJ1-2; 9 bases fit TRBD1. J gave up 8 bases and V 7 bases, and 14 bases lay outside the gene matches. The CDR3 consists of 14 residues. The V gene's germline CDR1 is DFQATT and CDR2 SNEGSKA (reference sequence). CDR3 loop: CSVERRDRVRGYTF. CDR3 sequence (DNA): TGCAGTGTCGAACGCCGGGACAGGGTTCGCGGCTACACCTTC.

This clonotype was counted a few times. CDR3 in amino acids: CASRQSSGNPYEKLFF. In nucleotides, the CDR3 is TGTGCCAGCAGACAAAGCTCCGGGAACCCCTATGAAAAACTGTTTTTT. The chain employs TRBV7-9 and TRBJ1-4; D remains ambiguous. Trimming removed 6 bases at V and 6 bases at J, with 20 bases between. Germline V CDR1 and CDR2: SEHNR, FQNEAQ (reference sequence). The CDR3 totals 16 residues.

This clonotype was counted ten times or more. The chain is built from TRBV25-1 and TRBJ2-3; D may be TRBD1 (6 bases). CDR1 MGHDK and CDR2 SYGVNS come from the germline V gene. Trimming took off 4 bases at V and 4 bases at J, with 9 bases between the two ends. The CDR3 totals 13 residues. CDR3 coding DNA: TGTGCCAGCAGTGCAGCAGGGGCAGATACGCAGTATTTT. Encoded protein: CASSAAGADTQYF.

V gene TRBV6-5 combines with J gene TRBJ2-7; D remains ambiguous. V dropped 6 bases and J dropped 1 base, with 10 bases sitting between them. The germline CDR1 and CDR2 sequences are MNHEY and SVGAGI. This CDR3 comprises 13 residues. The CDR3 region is CASSLGPSYEQYF. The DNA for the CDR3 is TGTGCCAGCAGCCTTGGGCCGTCCTACGAGCAGTACTTC.

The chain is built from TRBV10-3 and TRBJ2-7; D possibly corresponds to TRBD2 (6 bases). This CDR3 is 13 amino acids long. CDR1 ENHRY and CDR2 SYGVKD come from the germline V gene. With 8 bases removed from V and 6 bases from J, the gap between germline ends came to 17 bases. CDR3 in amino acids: CAIEEGSSSEQYF. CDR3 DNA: TGTGCCATCGAGGAGGGATCCTCATCCGAGCAGTACTTC.

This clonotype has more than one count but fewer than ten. CDR3 sequence reads: CSARGARTNTEAFF. CDR3 nucleotide sequence: TGCAGTGCTAGGGGGGCGAGGACGAACACTGAAGCTTTCTTT. The chain recombines TRBV20-1 with TRBJ1-1; D might be TRBD1 (6 bases). The V and J ends lost 3 bases and 1 base respectively, with 12 bases between them. The CDR3 has 14 amino acids. Per the germline V gene, CDR1 is DFQATT and CDR2 is SNEGSKA (reference sequence).